This entry features one T cell receptor beta chain sequence. This specimen belongs to a study of shared clonotypes between healthy human individuals. Generated by immunoSEQ multiplex PCR, the TCRdb table keeps only in-frame clones and is missing some. The table includes fewer than 2.5 million clones, roughly 93% detected once. There were only Caucasian adults among the donors, and all lived in Nashville, Tennessee. The CDR3 consists of 16 residues. Germline CDR1 SGHRS, CDR2 YFSETQ. V dropped 0 bases and J dropped 5 bases, with 15 bases sitting between them. The sequenced sample consisted of naive CD4+ T cells from PBMCs. Subset reported: CD45RA+ positively selected. V gene TRBV5-1 combines with J gene TRBJ1-5; D gene unclear. This clonotype was sampled from a man younger than 35 in good health. Some clones in this sample may be carry-over from other donors' samples. The CDR3 reads CASSLGPRTAYQPQHF. The CDR3 DNA is TGCGCCAGCAGCTTGGGTCCCCGGACGGCCTATCAGCCCCAGCATTTT.